This T cell receptor (beta chain) was captured in a study of blood T cells in healthy people across ages. Study-level points and caveats: A conclusive naive versus antigen-experienced comparison was prevented by the unsorted PBMCs.

With a J-beta primer mix and a sample-barcoded 5' primer, a second PCR ran roughly 6 to 11 cycles. TCRdb fed the 5' RACE reads into MiXCR, producing one record per CDR3 protein. This table has 700,000 or so distinct CDR3 sequences, 22% appearing once. This clonotype appeared many times. Its antigen is unidentified. This CDR3 is built from 13 residues. V was clipped by 3 bases and J by 5 bases, with 8 bases between them. This chain connects TRBV12-3 or TRBV12-4 to TRBJ1-5; D is undetermined. The specimen sequenced was blood. The sequence derives from a man in his 70s in good health. CDR3 protein: CASSFRRDQPQHF. CDR3 in DNA: TGTGCCAGCAGTTTCAGGAGGGATCAGCCCCAGCATTTT.